This T cell receptor (beta chain) stems from a study of identical twins. The CDR3 extends over 12 amino acids. V lost 5 bases, J lost 2 bases, and 6 bases lay in between. CDR1 is SEHNR, CDR2 FQNEAQ, per germline (reference sequence). As for this clonotype: The antigen remains unidentified.

Findings and caveats of the study: The study drew conclusions from cross-sectional statistical analysis, not from following the same donors.

TCRdb re-called the 5' RACE reads with MiXCR, one entry per CDR3 protein. The sample contains some 730,000 distinct CDR3 sequences, 15% to 20% of which appear only once. These data also formed part of another study, on T cells expressing NK-cell markers. This second report adds: Sorted T-cell subsets CD3+CD56+NKG2C+, CD3+CD56+NKG2C- and CD3+CD56-NKG2C+ were TCR beta-sequenced. The authors applied an anti-gamma-delta TCR antibody in several experiments, and it restricted sorting to alpha-beta TCR T cells.

This chain connects TRBV7-9 to TRBJ1-1; no definite D call. The sample consisted of PBMCs. The receptor comes from a woman under 30 in good health. As DNA, the CDR3 is TGTGCCAGCAGCCAGGACAACACTGAAGCTTTCTTT. The encoded protein is CASSQDNTEAFF.